Shown below are 5 T cell receptor beta chains from a single sample sequenced in a study of blood T cell repertoires in COVID-19. Assay used: immunoSEQ multiplex PCR; TCRdb lists only in-frame clones, some missing. In the table there are 200,000 to 300,000 clones, around 90% of which are singletons. Sequenced: peripheral blood. The receptors were gathered from a human donor in a cohort sampled during active COVID-19.

The V and J genes are TRBV5-4 and TRBJ2-7; 7 bases map to TRBD1. The ends lost 0 bases at V and 0 bases at J; junction bases unmatched: 6. The CDR3 totals 16 residues. The germline CDR1 and CDR2 sequences are SGHNT and YYREEE (reference sequence). The CDR3 here is CASSLGWDRSSYEQYF. The CDR3 DNA reads TGTGCCAGCAGCTTGGGATGGGACAGAAGCTCCTACGAGCAGTACTTC.

This rearrangement joins TRBV11-2 to TRBJ2-7, with TRBD1 as a possible D gene (6 bases). V was shortened by 4 bases and J by 2 bases, with 18 bases between the two germline ends. This CDR3 has 16 residues. Germline V CDR1 and CDR2: SGHAT, FQNNGV. The CDR3 DNA is TGTGCCAGCAGCTCGTCAGGGACACTAAGCCCCTACGAGCAGTACTTC. Translation: CASSSSGTLSPYEQYF.

V is TRBV11-3 and J is TRBJ2-7, with TRBD1 as a possible D gene (5 bases). The CDR3 covers 15 residues. Trimming left V 3 bases short and J 0 bases short, with 12 bases between. Germline V gene sequence: CDR1 SGHNT, CDR2 YENEEA. CDR3 nucleotide sequence: TGTGCCAGCAGCTTCGGAAAGGGGCTCTCCTACGAGCAGTACTTC. This encodes CASSFGKGLSYEQYF. Looking up the rest from reference TRBV11-3 and TRBJ2-7 gives the full variable domain: EAGVVQSPRYKIIEKKQPVAFWCNPISGHNTLYWYLQNLGQGPELLIRYENEEAVDDSQLPKDRFSAERLKGVDSTLKIQPAELGDSAVYLCASSFGKGLSYEQYFGPGTRLTVT.

For the CDR3, the DNA is TGTGCCAGCAGCTTACGGGCTAGCGGGGGATCCAAAAACATTCAGTACTTC. It encodes CASSLRASGGSKNIQYF. The chain combines TRBV7-6 with TRBJ2-4, with TRBD2 identical over 10 bases. Germline V gene lookup returns CDR1 SGHVS and CDR2 FNYEAQ. The V segment lost 2 bases and the J segment 2 bases; nucleotides outside the gene matches: 6. The CDR3 has 17 amino acids.

The chain links TRBV7-9 to TRBJ2-1; a weak D match, TRBD2 (6 bases). CDR1 is SEHNR, CDR2 FQNEAQ, per germline (reference sequence). CDR3 size: 16 residues. V lost 6 bases, J lost 0 bases, and 15 bases lay in between. The CDR3 reads CASSPGTWSSYNEQFF. CDR3 nucleotide sequence: TGTGCCAGCAGTCCAGGGACTTGGAGCTCCTACAATGAGCAGTTCTTC.